This T cell receptor beta chain stems from a study of response to subunit inactivated influenza vaccine. Regarding the study as a whole: Every seasonal influenza vaccination brings in few new T cells, the authors suggested.

TCRdb reprocessed the RT-PCR reads with MiXCR, giving one entry per CDR3 protein. The sample lists fewer than 600,000 distinct CDR3 sequences; approximately 7.8% were seen once. Trimming cost V 0 bases and J 0 bases, with 9 bases left between them. Germline assignment: CDR1 ENHRY and CDR2 SYGVKD. The CDR3 loop spans 15 amino acids. This clonotype was seen a handful of times. Its target is not known. V and J are TRBV10-3 and TRBJ2-7; D may be TRBD2 (7 bases). Sequences were derived from PBMCs from blood, sampled roughly 24 months after vaccination. The receptor's source is a man aged 50-75 years who received an inactivated influenza vaccine. The CDR3 sequence: CAISESGGVSYEQYF. DNA of the CDR3: TGTGCCATCAGTGAGTCAGGGGGGGTCTCCTACGAGCAGTACTTC.